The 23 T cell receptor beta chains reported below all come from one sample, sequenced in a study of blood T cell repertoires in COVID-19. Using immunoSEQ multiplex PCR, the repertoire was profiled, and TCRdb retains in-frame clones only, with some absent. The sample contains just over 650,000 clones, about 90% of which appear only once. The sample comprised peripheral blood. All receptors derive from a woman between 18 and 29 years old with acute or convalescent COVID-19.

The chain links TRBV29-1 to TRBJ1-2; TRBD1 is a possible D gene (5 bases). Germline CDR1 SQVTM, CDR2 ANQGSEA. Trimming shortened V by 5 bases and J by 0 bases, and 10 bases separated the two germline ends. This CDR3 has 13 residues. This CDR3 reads CSVQQGANYGYTF. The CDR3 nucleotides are TGCAGCGTTCAGCAGGGCGCTAACTATGGCTACACCTTC.

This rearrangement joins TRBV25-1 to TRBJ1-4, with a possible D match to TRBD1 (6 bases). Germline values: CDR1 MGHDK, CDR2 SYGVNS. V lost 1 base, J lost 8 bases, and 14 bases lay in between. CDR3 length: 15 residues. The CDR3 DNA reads TGTGCCAGCAGTGAATTAGGGGCAGGGGAGGAAAAACTGTTTTTT. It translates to CASSELGAGEEKLFF.

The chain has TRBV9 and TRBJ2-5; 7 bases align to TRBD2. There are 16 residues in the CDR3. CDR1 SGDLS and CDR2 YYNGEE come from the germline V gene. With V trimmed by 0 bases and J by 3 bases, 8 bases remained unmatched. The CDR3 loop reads CASSVGMAGVKETQYF. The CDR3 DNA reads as TGTGCCAGCAGCGTAGGAATGGCGGGGGTCAAAGAGACCCAGTACTTC.

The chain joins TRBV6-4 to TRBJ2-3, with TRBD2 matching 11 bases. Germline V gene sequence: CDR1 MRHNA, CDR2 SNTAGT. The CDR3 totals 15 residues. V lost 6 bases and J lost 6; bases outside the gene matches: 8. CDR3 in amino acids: CASSPLAGAVDTQYF. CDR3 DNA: TGTGCCAGCAGCCCACTAGCGGGGGCAGTGGATACGCAGTATTTT.

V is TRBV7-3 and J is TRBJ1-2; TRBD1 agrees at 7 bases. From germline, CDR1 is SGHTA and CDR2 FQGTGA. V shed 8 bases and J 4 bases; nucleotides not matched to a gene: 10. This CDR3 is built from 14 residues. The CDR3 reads CASSPGGTFYGYTF. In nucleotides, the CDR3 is TGTGCCAGCTCCCCAGGGGGGACCTTCTATGGCTACACCTTC.

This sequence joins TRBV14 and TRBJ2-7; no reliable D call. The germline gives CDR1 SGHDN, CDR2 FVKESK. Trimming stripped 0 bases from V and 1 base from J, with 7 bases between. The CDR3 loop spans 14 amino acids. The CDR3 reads CASSQDVESYEQYF. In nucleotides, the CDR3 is TGTGCCAGCAGCCAAGATGTGGAGTCCTACGAGCAGTACTTC.

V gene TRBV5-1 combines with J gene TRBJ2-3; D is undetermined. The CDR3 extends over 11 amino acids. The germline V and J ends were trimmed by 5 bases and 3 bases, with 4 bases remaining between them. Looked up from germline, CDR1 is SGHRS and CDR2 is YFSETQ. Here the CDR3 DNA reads TGCGCCAGCAGGTTAACAGATACGCAGTATTTT. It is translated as CASRLTDTQYF.

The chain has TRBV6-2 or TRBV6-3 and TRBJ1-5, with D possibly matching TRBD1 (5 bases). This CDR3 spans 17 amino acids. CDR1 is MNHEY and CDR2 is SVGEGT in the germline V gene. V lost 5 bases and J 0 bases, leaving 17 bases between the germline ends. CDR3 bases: TGTGCCAGCAGTGGGGCCCGGGACTCTAATAGCAATCAGCCCCAGCATTTT. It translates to CASSGARDSNSNQPQHF.

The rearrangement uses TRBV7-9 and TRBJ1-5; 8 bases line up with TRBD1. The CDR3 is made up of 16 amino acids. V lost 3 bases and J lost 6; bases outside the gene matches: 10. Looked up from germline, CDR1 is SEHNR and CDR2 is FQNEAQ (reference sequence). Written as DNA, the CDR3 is TGTGCCAGCAGCTTGGACCGGGACAGGAGAGCTCAGCCCCAGCATTTT. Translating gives CASSLDRDRRAQPQHF.

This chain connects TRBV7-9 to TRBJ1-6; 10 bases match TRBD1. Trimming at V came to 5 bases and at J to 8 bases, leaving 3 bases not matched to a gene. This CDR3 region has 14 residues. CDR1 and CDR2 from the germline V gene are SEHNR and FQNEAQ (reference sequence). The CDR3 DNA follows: TGTGCCAGCAGCCCGGGACAGGGGTATTCACCCCTCCACTTT. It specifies CASSPGQGYSPLHF.

CDR3 protein: CASSLQGVGGNTIYF. The CDR3 DNA sequence: TGTGCCAGCAGTTTACAGGGGGTTGGTGGAAACACCATATATTTT. The chain is built from TRBV6-5 and TRBJ1-3; 8 bases are shared with TRBD1. The V gene end was trimmed by 4 bases and the J gene end by 3 bases; junction bases not matched to a gene: 5. The CDR3 is 15 amino acids. Germline lookup yields CDR1 MNHEY and CDR2 SVGAGI.

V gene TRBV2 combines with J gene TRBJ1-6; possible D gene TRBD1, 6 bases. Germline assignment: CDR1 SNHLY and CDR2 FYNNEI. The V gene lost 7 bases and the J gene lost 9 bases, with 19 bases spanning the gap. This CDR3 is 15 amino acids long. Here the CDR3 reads CASTPEGGGASPLHF. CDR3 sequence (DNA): TGTGCCAGCACCCCCGAAGGCGGGGGCGCTTCACCCCTCCACTTT.

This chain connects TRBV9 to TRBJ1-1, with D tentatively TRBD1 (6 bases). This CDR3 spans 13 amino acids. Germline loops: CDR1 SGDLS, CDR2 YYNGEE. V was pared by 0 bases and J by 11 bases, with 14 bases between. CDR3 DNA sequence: TGTGCCAGCAGCGTAGACCCAGGGGTTTTGGCTTTCTTT. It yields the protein CASSVDPGVLAFF.

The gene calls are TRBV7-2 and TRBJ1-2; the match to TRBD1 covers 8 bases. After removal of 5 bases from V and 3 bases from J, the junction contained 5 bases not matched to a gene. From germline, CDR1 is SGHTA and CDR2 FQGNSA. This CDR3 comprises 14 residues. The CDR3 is CASSPTGVDYGYTF. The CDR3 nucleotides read TGTGCCAGCAGCCCGACAGGGGTGGACTATGGCTACACCTTC.

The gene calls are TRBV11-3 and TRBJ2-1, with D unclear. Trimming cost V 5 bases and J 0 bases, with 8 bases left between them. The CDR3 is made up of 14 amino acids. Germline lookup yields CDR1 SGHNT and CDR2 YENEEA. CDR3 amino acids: CASSPLLSYNEQFF. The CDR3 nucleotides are TGTGCCAGCAGCCCCCTCCTCTCCTACAATGAGCAGTTCTTC.

In DNA, the CDR3 is TGTGCCAGCAGCCCCAGGGGGTGGGGGCTGAACACTGAAGCTTTCTTT. Translating it yields CASSPRGWGLNTEAFF. The chain couples TRBV5-6 to TRBJ1-1; 7 bases are a match to TRBD1. The CDR3 loop spans 16 amino acids. Per germline, CDR1 SGHDT and CDR2 YYEEEE. V lost 4 bases and J lost 0; bases outside the gene matches: 9.

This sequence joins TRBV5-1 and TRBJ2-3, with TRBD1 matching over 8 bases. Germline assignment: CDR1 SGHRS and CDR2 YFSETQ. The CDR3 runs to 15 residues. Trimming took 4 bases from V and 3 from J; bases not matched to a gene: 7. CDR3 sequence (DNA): TGCGCCAGCAGCACCAGCAGGGGGCAAACAGATACGCAGTATTTT. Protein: CASSTSRGQTDTQYF.

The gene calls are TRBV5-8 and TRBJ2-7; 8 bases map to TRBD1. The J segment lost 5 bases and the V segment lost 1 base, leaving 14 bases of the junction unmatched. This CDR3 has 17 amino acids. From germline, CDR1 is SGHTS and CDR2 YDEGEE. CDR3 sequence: CASSLTLQAQGAHEQYF. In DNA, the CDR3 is TGTGCCAGCAGCTTGACCCTCCAAGCCCAGGGGGCCCACGAGCAGTACTTC.

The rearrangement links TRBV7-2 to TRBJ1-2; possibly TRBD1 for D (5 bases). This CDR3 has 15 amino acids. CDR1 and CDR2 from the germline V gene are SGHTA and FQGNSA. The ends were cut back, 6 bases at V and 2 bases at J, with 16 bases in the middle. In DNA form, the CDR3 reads TGTGCCAGCAGATCACGGGGGGGTATAAACTATGGCTACACCTTC. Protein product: CASRSRGGINYGYTF.

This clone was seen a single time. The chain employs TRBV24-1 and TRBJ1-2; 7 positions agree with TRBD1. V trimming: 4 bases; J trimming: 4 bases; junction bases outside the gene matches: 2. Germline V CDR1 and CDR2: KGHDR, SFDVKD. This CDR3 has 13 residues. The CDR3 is CATSETGPYGYTF. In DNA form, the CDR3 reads TGTGCCACCAGTGAGACAGGGCCCTATGGCTACACCTTC.

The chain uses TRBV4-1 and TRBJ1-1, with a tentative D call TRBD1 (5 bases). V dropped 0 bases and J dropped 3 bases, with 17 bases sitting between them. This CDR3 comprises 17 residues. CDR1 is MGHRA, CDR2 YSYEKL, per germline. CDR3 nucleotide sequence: TGCGCCAGCAGCCAAGAAGGGAGGATGGTGGGGCACACTGAAGCTTTCTTT. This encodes CASSQEGRMVGHTEAFF.

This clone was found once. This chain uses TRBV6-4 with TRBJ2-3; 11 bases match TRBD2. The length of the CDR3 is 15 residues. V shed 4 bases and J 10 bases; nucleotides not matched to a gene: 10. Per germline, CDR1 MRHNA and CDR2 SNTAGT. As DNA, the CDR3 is TGTGCCAGCAGTGTGATCGGGCTAGCGGGGGGATCGCAGTATTTT. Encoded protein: CASSVIGLAGGSQYF.

CDR3 residues: CASRPGQSNEKLFF. The DNA of the CDR3 is TGCGCCTCGCGACCGGGACAGTCAAATGAAAAACTGTTTTTT. The chain combines TRBV5-1 with TRBJ1-4; 7 nucleotides agree with TRBD1. V was pared by 10 bases and J by 5 bases, with 11 bases of the junction left unmatched. This CDR3 has 14 amino acids. Germline-derived CDR1 and CDR2 are SGHRS and YFSETQ.